This is a list of T cell receptor beta chains from one sample in a study of CD8 T cells in acute hepatitis C reinfection. The method was immunoSEQ multiplex PCR; TCRdb's version includes in-frame clones alone and lacks a portion of them. The sample holds under 4,000 clones, 40% to 50% seen once. Specimen: HCV NS3-1073 tetramer-sorted CD8+ T cells from PBMCs, collected during acute infection. These receptors all stem from a man younger than 45 with chronic hepatitis C. Both conserved end residues are part of each CDR3. Fields, in order: D gene, clone size, J gene, V gene, CDR3 protein, CDR3 DNA. D genes are given only for firm matches. Some rows mark clone size as missing; the rest say once, few, many or name a class of expanded clone.

>TRBD2|few|TRBJ2-2|TRBV4-2
CASSQEASGAWGELFF
TGTGCCAGCAGCCAAGAAGCTAGCGGGGCATGGGGGGAGCTGTTTTTT
>-|few|TRBJ2-1|TRBV27
CASRTPRGSRGNEQFF
TGTGCCAGCCGAACACCGCGCGGCTCTAGGGGGAATGAGCAGTTCTTC
>-|-|TRBJ2-2|TRBV25-1
CASSEYVGLSNTGELFF
TGTGCCAGCAGTGAATACGTGGGCCTCTCGAACACCGGGGAGCTGTTTTTT
>-|-|TRBJ1-2|TRBV4-3
CASSQEVAQGSGIGGYTF
TGCGCCAGCAGCCAAGAAGTGGCGCAGGGGAGCGGAATAGGTGGCTACACCTTC
>-|-|TRBJ2-1|TRBV29-1
CSVGEHAGNEQFF
TGCAGCGTTGGCGAACATGCGGGCAATGAGCAGTTCTTC
>-|once|TRBJ2-1|TRBV10-1
CACTSPTGNNEQFF
TGCGCCTGCACGTCCCCCACGGGGAACAATGAGCAGTTCTTC
>TRBD1|-|TRBJ2-7|TRBV4-2
CASSQEDRGAPYEQYF
TGTGCCAGCAGCCAGGAAGACAGGGGAGCTCCCTACGAGCAGTACTTC
>-|medium-sized|TRBJ2-7|TRBV5-1
CASSLFLPEQYF
TGCGCCAGCAGCTTGTTCCTCCCCGAGCAGTACTTC
>-|-|TRBJ2-7|TRBV4-2
CASSEPGVWNEQYF
TGTGCCAGCAGCGAACCCGGGGTTTGGAACGAGCAGTACTTC
>-|-|TRBJ2-7|TRBV5-8
CASSQEFASEQYF
TGTGCCAGCAGCCAAGAGTTCGCCTCCGAGCAGTACTTC
>-|few|TRBJ1-1|TRBV5-1
CASSLVSNTEAFF
TGCGCCAGCAGCTTGGTTTCCAACACTGAAGCTTTCTTT
>TRBD1|-|TRBJ2-7|TRBV2
CASSLLTGTAPYEQYF
TGTGCCAGCAGCCTTCTTACCGGGACAGCCCCCTACGAGCAGTACTTC
>TRBD2|-|TRBJ2-3|TRBV27
CASSLGATSGETDTQYF
TGTGCCAGCAGTTTAGGAGCAACTAGCGGGGAGACAGATACGCAGTATTTT
>TRBD2|-|TRBJ2-1|TRBV4-2
CASSQEVGLAGGFYNEQFF
TGTGCCAGCAGCCAAGAAGTAGGACTAGCGGGGGGCTTCTACAATGAGCAGTTCTTC
>-|-|TRBJ1-5|TRBV5-5
CASSQEQGSQPQHF
TGTGCCAGCAGCCAAGAGCAGGGGAGTCAGCCCCAGCATTTT
>-|-|TRBJ1-1|TRBV4-2
CASSQEARPDNGAEAFF
TGTGCCAGCAGCCAAGAAGCGAGGCCGGATAATGGGGCTGAAGCTTTCTTT
>TRBD1|-|TRBJ2-7|TRBV6-1
CASSERDSLYEQYF
TGTGCCAGCAGTGAAAGGGACAGCCTTTACGAGCAGTACTTC
>TRBD2|-|TRBJ2-2|TRBV4-3
CASSYEPSGGGNTGELFF
TGCGCCAGCAGCTACGAGCCCAGCGGGGGGGGGAACACCGGGGAGCTGTTTTTT
>-|-|TRBJ2-7|TRBV21-1
CASSLWTGTGIYEQYF
TGTGCCAGCAGCCTCTGGACGGGAACGGGGATTTACGAGCAGTACTTC
>-|once|TRBJ2-2|TRBV4-2
CASSQEPGAPGELFF
TGTGCCAGCAGCCAAGAGCCAGGGGCGCCCGGGGAGCTGTTTTTT